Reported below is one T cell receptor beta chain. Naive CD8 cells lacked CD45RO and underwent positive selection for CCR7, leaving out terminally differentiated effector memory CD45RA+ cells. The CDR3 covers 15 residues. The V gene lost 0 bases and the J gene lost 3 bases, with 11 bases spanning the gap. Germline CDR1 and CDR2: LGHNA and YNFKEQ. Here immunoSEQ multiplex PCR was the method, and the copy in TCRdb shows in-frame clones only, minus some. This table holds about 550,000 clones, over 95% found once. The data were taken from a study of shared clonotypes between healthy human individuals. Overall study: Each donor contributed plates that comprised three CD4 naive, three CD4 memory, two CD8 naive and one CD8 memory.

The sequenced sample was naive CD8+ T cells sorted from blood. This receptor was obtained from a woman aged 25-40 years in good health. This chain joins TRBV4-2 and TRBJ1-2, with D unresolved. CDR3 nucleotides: TGTGCCAGCAGCCAAGAGATCTTGGACTACTATGGCTACACCTTC. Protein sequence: CASSQEILDYYGYTF.